This TCR beta chain was documented in a study of blood T cell repertoires in COVID-19. Background on the study: Sources were T cells, B-cell-depleted T cells, or PBMCs; the material itself was cDNA or gDNA.

CDR1 and CDR2 (germline): MNHNS, SASEGT. This CDR3 has 17 residues. V was trimmed by 0 bases and J by 2 bases, leaving 17 bases between them. The participants were between roughly 18 and 90 years old and came from under 25 US areas. The study assigned cohorts using participant-reported clinical history. Exposed enrollees had met someone with a PCR-confirmed or clinician-diagnosed COVID-19 case at some point within the 2 weeks before study entry. Clones were sequenced by immunoSEQ multiplex PCR, and TCRdb holds only the in-frame ones, with some missing. The sample lists about 320,000 clones, 85% to 95% seen once, with around 3.9% in the top ten.

The source material was PBMCs or T cells enriched from blood (not recorded which). The chain joins TRBV6-1 to TRBJ2-7; maybe TRBD2 (6 bases). This TCR was sampled from a woman in her twenties or thirties who had been exposed to COVID-19. The CDR3 loop is CASSEAIEGSGPYEQYF. The DNA of the CDR3 is TGTGCCAGCAGTGAAGCCATCGAGGGTAGCGGACCCTACGAGCAGTACTTC.